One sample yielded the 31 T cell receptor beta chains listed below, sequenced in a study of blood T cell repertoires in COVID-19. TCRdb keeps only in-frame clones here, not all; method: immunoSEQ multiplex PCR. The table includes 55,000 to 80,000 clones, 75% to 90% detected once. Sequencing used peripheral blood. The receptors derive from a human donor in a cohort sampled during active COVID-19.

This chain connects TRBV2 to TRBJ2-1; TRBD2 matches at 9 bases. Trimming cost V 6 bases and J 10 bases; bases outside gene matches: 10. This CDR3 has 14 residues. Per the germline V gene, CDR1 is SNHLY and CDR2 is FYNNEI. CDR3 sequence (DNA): TGTGCCAGCAGGACTGCCAGCGGGGGGAACGAGCAGTTCTTC. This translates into CASRTASGGNEQFF.

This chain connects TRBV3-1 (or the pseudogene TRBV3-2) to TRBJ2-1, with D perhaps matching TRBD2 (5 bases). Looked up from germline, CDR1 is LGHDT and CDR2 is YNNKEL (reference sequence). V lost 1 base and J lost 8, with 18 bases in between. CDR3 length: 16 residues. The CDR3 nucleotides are TGTGCCAGCAGCCAAGTTACGGCGGACTCAGGAGATGAGCAGTTCTTC. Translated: CASSQVTADSGDEQFF.

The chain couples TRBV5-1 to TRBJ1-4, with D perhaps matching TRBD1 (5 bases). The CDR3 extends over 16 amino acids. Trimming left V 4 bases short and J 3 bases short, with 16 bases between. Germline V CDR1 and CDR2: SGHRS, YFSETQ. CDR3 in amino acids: CASSRGRPVANEKLFF. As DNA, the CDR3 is TGCGCCAGCAGCAGGGGTCGCCCCGTCGCTAATGAAAAACTGTTTTTT.

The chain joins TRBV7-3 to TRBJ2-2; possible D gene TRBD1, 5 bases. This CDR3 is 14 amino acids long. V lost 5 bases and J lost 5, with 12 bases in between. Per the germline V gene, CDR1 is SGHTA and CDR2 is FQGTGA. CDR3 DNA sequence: TGTGCCAGCAGCACAAGGGGCGGAACCGGGGAGCTGTTTTTT. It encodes CASSTRGGTGELFF.

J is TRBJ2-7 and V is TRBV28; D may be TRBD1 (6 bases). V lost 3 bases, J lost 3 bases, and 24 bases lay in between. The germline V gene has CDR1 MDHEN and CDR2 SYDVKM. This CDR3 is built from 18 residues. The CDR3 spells CASSFARGGRMRLYEQYF. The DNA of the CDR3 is TGTGCCAGCAGTTTTGCCAGGGGTGGAAGAATGCGACTCTACGAGCAGTACTTC.

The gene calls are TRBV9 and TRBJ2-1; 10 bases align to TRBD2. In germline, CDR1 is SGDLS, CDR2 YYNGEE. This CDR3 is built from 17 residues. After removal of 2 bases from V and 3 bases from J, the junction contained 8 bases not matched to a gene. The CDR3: CASSVGISGRNYNEQFF. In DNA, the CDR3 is TGTGCCAGCAGCGTGGGGATTAGCGGGAGGAACTACAATGAGCAGTTCTTC.

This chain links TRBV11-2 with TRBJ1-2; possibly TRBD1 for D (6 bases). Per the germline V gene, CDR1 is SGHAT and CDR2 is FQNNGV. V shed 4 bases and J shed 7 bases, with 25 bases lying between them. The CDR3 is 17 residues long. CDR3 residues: CASSSTPYRVSSIGYTF. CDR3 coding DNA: TGTGCCAGCAGCTCCACTCCATACAGGGTATCGTCGATTGGCTACACCTTC.

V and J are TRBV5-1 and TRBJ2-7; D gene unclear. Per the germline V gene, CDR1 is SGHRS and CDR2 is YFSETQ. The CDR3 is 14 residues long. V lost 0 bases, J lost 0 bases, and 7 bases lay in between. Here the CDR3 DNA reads TGCGCCAGCAGCTTGGCCGAGAACTCCTACGAGCAGTACTTC. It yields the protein CASSLAENSYEQYF. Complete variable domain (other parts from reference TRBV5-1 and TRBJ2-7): KAGVTQTPRYLIKTRGQQVTLSCSPISGHRSVSWYQQTPGQGLQFLFEYFSETQRNKGNFPGRFSGRQFSNSRSEMNVSTLELGDSALYLCASSLAENSYEQYFGPGTRLTVT.

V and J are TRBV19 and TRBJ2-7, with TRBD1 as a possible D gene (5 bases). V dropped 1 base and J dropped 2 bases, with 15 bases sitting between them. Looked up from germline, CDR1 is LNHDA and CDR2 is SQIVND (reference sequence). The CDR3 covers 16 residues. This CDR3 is CASSIGSMTATYEQYF. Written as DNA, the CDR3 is TGTGCCAGTAGTATAGGATCGATGACAGCTACCTACGAGCAGTACTTC.

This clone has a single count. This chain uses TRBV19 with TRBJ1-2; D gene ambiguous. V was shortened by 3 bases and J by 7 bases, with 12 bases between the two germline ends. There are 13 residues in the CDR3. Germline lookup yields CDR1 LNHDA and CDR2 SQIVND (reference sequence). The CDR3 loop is CASSISGTTGYTF. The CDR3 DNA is TGTGCCAGTAGTATTTCAGGAACGACTGGCTACACCTTC.

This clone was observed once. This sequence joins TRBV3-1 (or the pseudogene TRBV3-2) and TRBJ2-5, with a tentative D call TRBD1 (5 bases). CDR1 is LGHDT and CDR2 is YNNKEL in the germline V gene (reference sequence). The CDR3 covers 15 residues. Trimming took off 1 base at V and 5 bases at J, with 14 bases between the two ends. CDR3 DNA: TGTGCCAGCAGCCAAGGATCTGGGGCGTGGGAGACCCAGTACTTC. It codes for CASSQGSGAWETQYF.

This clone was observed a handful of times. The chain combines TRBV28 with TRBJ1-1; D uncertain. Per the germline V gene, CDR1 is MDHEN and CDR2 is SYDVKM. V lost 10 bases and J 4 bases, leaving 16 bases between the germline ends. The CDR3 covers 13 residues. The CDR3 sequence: CAILNPGFTEAFF. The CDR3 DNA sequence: TGTGCCATCCTAAACCCGGGGTTCACTGAAGCTTTCTTT.

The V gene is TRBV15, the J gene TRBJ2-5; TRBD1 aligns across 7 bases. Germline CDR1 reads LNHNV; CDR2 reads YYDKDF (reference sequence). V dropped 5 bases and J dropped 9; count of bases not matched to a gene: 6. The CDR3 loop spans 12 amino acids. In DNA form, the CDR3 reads TGTGCCACCAGCTGGGACCAGGGGGCCCAGTACTTC. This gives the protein CATSWDQGAQYF. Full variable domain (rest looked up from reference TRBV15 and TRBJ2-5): DAMVIQNPRYQVTQFGKPVTLSCSQTLNHNVMYWYQQKSSQAPKLLFHYYDKDFNNEADTPDNFQSRRPNTSFCFLDIRSPGLGDTAMYLCATSWDQGAQYFGPGTRLLVL.

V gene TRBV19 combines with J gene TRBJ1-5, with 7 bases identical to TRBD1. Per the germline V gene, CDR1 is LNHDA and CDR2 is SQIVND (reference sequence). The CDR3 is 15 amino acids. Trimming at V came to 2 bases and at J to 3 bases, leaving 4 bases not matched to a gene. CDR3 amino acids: CASSIQGQANQPQHF. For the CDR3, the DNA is TGTGCCAGTAGTATACAAGGACAGGCCAATCAGCCCCAGCATTTT.

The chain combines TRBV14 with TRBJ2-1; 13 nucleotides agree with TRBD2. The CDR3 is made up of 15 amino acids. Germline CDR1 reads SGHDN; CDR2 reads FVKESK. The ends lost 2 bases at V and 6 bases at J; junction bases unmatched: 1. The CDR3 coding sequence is TGTGCCAGCAGCCAAACTAGCGGGAGGGCCAATGAGCAGTTCTTC. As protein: CASSQTSGRANEQFF.

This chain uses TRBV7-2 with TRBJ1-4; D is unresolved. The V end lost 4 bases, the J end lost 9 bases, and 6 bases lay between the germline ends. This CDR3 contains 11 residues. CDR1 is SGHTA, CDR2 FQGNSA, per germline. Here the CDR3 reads CASSYTQKLFF. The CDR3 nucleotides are TGTGCCAGCAGCTACACCCAAAAACTGTTTTTT.

The CDR3 protein is CASRLRDGLSYEQYF. For the CDR3, the DNA is TGTGCCAGCAGGCTCCGGGACGGACTATCCTACGAGCAGTACTTC. The chain combines TRBV2 with TRBJ2-7; TRBD2 is a possible D gene (6 bases). V lost 6 bases and J 1 base, leaving 16 bases between the germline ends. CDR3 length: 15 residues. From germline, CDR1 is SNHLY and CDR2 FYNNEI.

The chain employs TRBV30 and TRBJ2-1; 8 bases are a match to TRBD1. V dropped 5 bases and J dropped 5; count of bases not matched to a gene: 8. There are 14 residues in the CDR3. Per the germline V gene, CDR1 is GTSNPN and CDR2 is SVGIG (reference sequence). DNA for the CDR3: TGTGCCTGGGGGACAGGACAGGTAAACAATGAGCAGTTCTTC. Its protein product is CAWGTGQVNNEQFF.

The CDR3 coding sequence is TGTGCCAGCAGTGGCAGGGGATACGAGCAGTACTTC. Translating it yields CASSGRGYEQYF. The V call is TRBV25-1, the J call TRBJ2-7; TRBD1 is a possible D gene (6 bases). The CDR3 has 12 amino acids. Per the germline V gene, CDR1 is MGHDK and CDR2 is SYGVNS. The V gene lost 4 bases and the J gene lost 4 bases, with 8 bases spanning the gap.

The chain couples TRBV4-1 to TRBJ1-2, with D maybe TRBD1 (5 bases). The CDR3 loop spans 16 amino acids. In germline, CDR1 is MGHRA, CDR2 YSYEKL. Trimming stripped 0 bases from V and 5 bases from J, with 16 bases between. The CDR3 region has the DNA TGCGCCAGCAGCCAAGAAGATAACAGGTCCCTTTATGGCTACACCTTC. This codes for CASSQEDNRSLYGYTF.

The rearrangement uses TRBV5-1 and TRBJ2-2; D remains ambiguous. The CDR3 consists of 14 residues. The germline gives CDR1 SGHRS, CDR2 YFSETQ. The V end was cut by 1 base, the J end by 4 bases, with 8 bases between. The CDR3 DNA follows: TGCGCCAGCAGCTTGTCCCTGTCCACCGGGGAGCTGTTTTTT. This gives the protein CASSLSLSTGELFF.

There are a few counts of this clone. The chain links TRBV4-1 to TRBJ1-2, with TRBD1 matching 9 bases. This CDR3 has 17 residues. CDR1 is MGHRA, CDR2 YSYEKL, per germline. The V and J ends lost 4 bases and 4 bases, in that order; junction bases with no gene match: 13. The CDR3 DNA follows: TGCGCCAGCAGCCCCGGGCTCCGGGACAGGGAGGGCTATGGCTACACCTTC. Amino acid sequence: CASSPGLRDREGYGYTF.

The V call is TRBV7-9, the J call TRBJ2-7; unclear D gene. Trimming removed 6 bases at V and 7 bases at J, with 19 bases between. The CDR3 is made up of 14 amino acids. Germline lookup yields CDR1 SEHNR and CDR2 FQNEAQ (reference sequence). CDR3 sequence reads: CASRLIGGSGEQYF. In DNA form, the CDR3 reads TGTGCCAGCAGGCTAATCGGCGGCTCCGGGGAGCAGTACTTC.

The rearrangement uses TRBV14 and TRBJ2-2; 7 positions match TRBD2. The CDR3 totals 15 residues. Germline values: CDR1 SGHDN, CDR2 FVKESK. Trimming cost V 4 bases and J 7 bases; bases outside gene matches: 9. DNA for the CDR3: TGTGCCAGCAGCCGGCAACGACTAGCTGTCGGGGAGCTGTTTTTT. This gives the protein CASSRQRLAVGELFF.

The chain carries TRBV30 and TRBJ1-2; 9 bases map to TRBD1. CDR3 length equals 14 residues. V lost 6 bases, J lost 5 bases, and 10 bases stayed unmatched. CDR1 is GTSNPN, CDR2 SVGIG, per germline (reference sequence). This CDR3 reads CACWIGTGLYGYTF. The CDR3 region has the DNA TGTGCCTGTTGGATCGGGACAGGGCTATATGGCTACACCTTC.

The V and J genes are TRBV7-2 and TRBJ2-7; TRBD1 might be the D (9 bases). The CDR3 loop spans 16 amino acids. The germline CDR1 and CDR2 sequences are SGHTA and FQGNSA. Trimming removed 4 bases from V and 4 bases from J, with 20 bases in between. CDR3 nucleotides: TGTGCCAGCAGCTCGGCGGGGGGACAGGGTCGGTACGAGCAGTACTTC. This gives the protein CASSSAGGQGRYEQYF.

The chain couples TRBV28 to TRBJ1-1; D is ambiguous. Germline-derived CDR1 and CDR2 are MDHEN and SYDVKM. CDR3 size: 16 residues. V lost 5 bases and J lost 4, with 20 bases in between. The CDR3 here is CASSLMGAGGVTEAFF. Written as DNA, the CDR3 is TGTGCCAGCAGTCTAATGGGCGCGGGTGGGGTCACTGAAGCTTTCTTT.

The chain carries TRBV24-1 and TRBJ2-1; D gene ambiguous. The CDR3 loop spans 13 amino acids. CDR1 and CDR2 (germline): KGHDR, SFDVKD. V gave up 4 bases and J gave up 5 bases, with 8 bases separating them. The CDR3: CATSDYRDNEQFF. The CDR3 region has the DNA TGTGCCACCAGTGACTATCGGGACAATGAGCAGTTCTTC.

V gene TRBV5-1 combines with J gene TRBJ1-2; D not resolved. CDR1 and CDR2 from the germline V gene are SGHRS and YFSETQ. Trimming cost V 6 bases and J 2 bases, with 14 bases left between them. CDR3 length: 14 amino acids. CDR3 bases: TGCGCCAGCACACAGAGCCCGGCCAACTATGGCTACACCTTC. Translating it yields CASTQSPANYGYTF.

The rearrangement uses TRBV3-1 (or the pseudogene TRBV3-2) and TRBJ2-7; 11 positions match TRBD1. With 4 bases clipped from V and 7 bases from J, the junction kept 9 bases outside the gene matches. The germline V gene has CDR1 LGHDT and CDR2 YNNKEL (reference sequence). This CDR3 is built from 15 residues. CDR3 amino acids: CASSRYGQGAGEQYF. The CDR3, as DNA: TGTGCCAGCAGCCGCTACGGACAGGGGGCAGGAGAGCAGTACTTC.

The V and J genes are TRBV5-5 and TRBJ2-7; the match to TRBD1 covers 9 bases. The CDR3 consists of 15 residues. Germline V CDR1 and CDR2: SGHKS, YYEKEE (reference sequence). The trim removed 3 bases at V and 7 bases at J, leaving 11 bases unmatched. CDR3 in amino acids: CASSSWDRAVGEQYF. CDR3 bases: TGTGCCAGCAGCTCCTGGGACAGGGCGGTTGGAGAGCAGTACTTC.